Shown below are 19 T cell receptor beta chains from a single sample sequenced in a study of CD8+ T cells in alopecia areata. The treatment denotes: oral pan-JAK inhibitor, 5-10 mg twice daily. cDNA serving as the sequencing template came from extracted, reverse transcribed RNA. Data came from immunoSEQ multiplex PCR; TCRdb stores just in-frame clones and leaves some out. This table holds roughly 250,000 clones, roughly 63% found once. The sample in question was CD4+ T cells sorted from blood, obtained between weeks 51 and 54, from a patient treated with tofacitinib. These TCRs come from a human donor with alopecia areata.

This clone has at least ten counts. The rearrangement uses TRBV15 and TRBJ2-3, with TRBD2 as a possible D gene (5 bases). Looked up from germline, CDR1 is LNHNV and CDR2 is YYDKDF (reference sequence). This CDR3 contains 16 residues. The V and J ends lost 0 bases and 6 bases respectively, with 16 bases between them. The CDR3 sequence is CATSREDFLSEDTQYF. CDR3 nucleotide sequence: TGTGCCACCAGCAGAGAGGACTTTTTATCAGAGGATACGCAGTATTTT.

The chain is built from TRBV6-9 and TRBJ2-4; either TRBD1 or TRBD2 may supply D (6 bases each). The V and J ends lost 8 bases and 0 bases respectively, with 14 bases between them. There are 15 residues in the CDR3. In germline, CDR1 is MNHGY, CDR2 SVAAGI. CDR3 in DNA: TGTGCCAGCTCGAAGGGGGGCTTAGCCAAAAACATTCAGTACTTC. This gives the protein CASSKGGLAKNIQYF.

This chain uses TRBV7-9 with TRBJ1-5; D ambiguous. The germline gives CDR1 SEHNR, CDR2 FQNEAQ (reference sequence). This CDR3 has 12 residues. V shed 5 bases and J shed 5 bases, with 7 bases lying between them. CDR3 in DNA: TGTGCCAGCAGCAACGGGGATCAGCCCCAGCATTTT. Translated: CASSNGDQPQHF.

The chain's CDR3 is CASSQSGQGYGYTF. For the CDR3, the DNA is TGCGCCAGCAGCCAAAGCGGACAGGGGTATGGCTACACCTTC. This chain uses TRBV5-1 with TRBJ1-2; TRBD1 aligns across 9 bases. CDR1 and CDR2 (germline): SGHRS, YFSETQ. With V trimmed by 4 bases and J by 5 bases, 6 bases remained unmatched. The CDR3 contains 14 residues.

The chain has TRBV10-3 and TRBJ2-3; 9 bases fit TRBD2. Germline V CDR1 and CDR2: ENHRY, SYGVKD. Trimming cost V 7 bases and J 3 bases; bases outside gene matches: 11. The CDR3 is made up of 16 amino acids. CDR3 coding DNA: TGTGCCATCAATGGCGGCGGGGGGGCCTGGACAGATACGCAGTATTTT. It yields the protein CAINGGGGAWTDTQYF.

The chain couples TRBV9 to TRBJ1-6; D is perhaps TRBD1 (5 bases). Trimming removed 4 bases from V and 10 bases from J, with 12 bases in between. Looked up from germline, CDR1 is SGDLS and CDR2 is YYNGEE. The CDR3 spans 13 residues. The DNA of the CDR3 is TGTGCCAGCAGCACGGGGAGGGACTCACCCCTCCACTTT. Its protein is CASSTGRDSPLHF.

The table lists this clone with a few counts. The chain has TRBV7-2 and TRBJ2-3; a possible D gene is TRBD2 (6 bases). CDR1 is SGHTA, CDR2 FQGNSA, per germline. This CDR3 contains 17 residues. V lost 2 bases to trimming and J lost 0 bases, with 15 bases between them. The DNA for the CDR3 is TGTGCCAGCAGCTTACTTGGTGTAGCGGCTAGCACAGATACGCAGTATTTT. It encodes CASSLLGVAASTDTQYF. Looking up the rest from reference TRBV7-2 and TRBJ2-3 gives the full variable domain: GAGVSQSPSNKVTEKGKDVELRCDPISGHTALYWYRQSLGQGLEFLIYFQGNSAPDKSGLPSDRFSAERTGGSVSTLTIQRTQQEDSAVYLCASSLLGVAASTDTQYFGPGTRLTVL.

This clone came up a few times. This chain joins TRBV4-1 and TRBJ2-5; possible D gene TRBD2, 6 bases. Germline CDR1 is MGHRA and CDR2 is YSYEKL. The CDR3 runs 13 residues. V was clipped by 1 base and J by 5 bases, with 8 bases between them. The CDR3 loop reads CASSQVRGETQYF. CDR3 coding DNA: TGCGCCAGCAGCCAAGTACGGGGGGAGACCCAGTACTTC.

In this sample, this clone turned up a few times. The chain recombines TRBV29-1 with TRBJ2-7; no reliable D call. Trimming removed 5 bases at V and 9 bases at J, with 20 bases between. This CDR3 comprises 13 residues. Per the germline V gene, CDR1 is SQVTM and CDR2 is ANQGSEA. CDR3 loop: CSVTANPATAQYF. CDR3 DNA sequence: TGCAGCGTTACAGCGAACCCCGCTACCGCGCAGTACTTC.

The V and J genes are TRBV2 and TRBJ2-3; TRBD2 matches 10 bases. V shed 7 bases, J shed 6 bases, and the junction held 10 bases outside the gene matches. The CDR3 has 15 residues. CDR1 SNHLY and CDR2 FYNNEI come from the germline V gene. CDR3 DNA sequence: TGTGCCAGCACCGCGGAGCGGGGGGGAGGCGATACGCAGTATTTT. This translates into CASTAERGGGDTQYF.

There are a few counts of this clone. The rearrangement uses TRBV6-5 and TRBJ2-7; 7 bases are a match to TRBD2. The V gene end was trimmed by 5 bases and the J gene end by 0 bases; junction bases not matched to a gene: 4. The CDR3 sequence is 14 residues long. Germline CDR1 reads MNHEY; CDR2 reads SVGAGI. The CDR3 here is CASSPGTTSYEQYF. The CDR3 DNA reads as TGTGCCAGCAGTCCCGGGACTACCTCCTACGAGCAGTACTTC.

This chain uses TRBV27 with TRBJ2-7; 12 bases match TRBD2. V lost 6 bases and J lost 2; bases outside the gene matches: 2. CDR3 length equals 14 residues. Looked up from germline, CDR1 is MNHEY and CDR2 is SMNVEV (reference sequence). In DNA form, the CDR3 reads TGTGCCAGCAGAACTAGCGGGGGGACCTACGAGCAGTACTTC. Encoded protein: CASRTSGGTYEQYF.

The rearrangement links TRBV11-2 to TRBJ2-5; D gene uncertain. V was shortened by 3 bases and J by 4 bases, with 9 bases between the two germline ends. Germline CDR1 is SGHAT and CDR2 is FQNNGV. This CDR3 region has 13 residues. As DNA, the CDR3 is TGTGCCAGCAGCTTGCAAGCGACAGAGACCCAGTACTTC. Protein sequence: CASSLQATETQYF.

This clone was seen more than once but under ten times. This sequence joins TRBV6-6 and TRBJ2-5; the match to TRBD1 covers 7 bases. V was pared by 6 bases and J by 5 bases, with 6 bases of the junction left unmatched. CDR3 length: 13 amino acids. Germline V gene sequence: CDR1 MNHNY, CDR2 SVGAGI (reference sequence). The CDR3 nucleotides read TGTGCCAGCAGCCGACAGGGTTGGGAGACCCAGTACTTC. Amino acids: CASSRQGWETQYF.

V is TRBV5-4 and J is TRBJ2-6, with D possibly being TRBD1 (5 bases). V was pared by 0 bases and J by 2 bases, with 9 bases between. Germline CDR1 reads SGHNT; CDR2 reads YYREEE (reference sequence). There are 16 residues in the CDR3. CDR3 region: CASSLVGAAGANVLTF. The CDR3 DNA sequence: TGTGCCAGCAGCTTGGTAGGGGCCGCTGGGGCCAACGTCCTGACTTTC.

J is TRBJ1-3 and V is TRBV23-1; the D is unclear. TRBV23-1 is known as an ORF, though its function is uncertain. There are 19 residues in the CDR3. The V and J ends lost 0 bases and 0 bases respectively, with 18 bases between them. DNA for the CDR3: TGCGCCAGCAGTCAATCTAAAAATGGGCGGTCGCTCTCTGGAAACACCATATATTTT. Its translation: CASSQSKNGRSLSGNTIYF.

The chain combines TRBV11-3 with TRBJ2-7, with D possibly TRBD1 on 5 matching bases. This CDR3 spans 14 amino acids. Trimming shortened V by 5 bases and J by 2 bases, and 13 bases separated the two germline ends. CDR1 and CDR2 (germline): SGHNT, YENEEA. CDR3 amino acids: CASSAPGRAYEQYF. CDR3 DNA: TGTGCCAGCAGCGCGCCGGGCAGGGCCTACGAGCAGTACTTC.

This chain connects TRBV2 to TRBJ1-2, with TRBD1 matching over 7 bases. With V trimmed by 5 bases and J by 12 bases, 15 bases remained unmatched. Germline-derived CDR1 and CDR2 are SNHLY and FYNNEI. The CDR3 covers 14 residues. DNA of the CDR3: TGTGCCAGCAGTATAGACAGGGTCGAAACGGACCACACCTTC. Translation gives CASSIDRVETDHTF.

The CDR3 protein is CASSELGSYNSPLHF. The CDR3 coding sequence is TGTGCCAGCAGTGAATTGGGCTCCTATAATTCACCCCTCCACTTT. The rearrangement joins TRBV25-1 to TRBJ1-6; D is ambiguous. The V and J ends lost 1 base and 0 bases respectively, with 4 bases between them. This CDR3 has 15 amino acids. CDR1 MGHDK and CDR2 SYGVNS come from the germline V gene.